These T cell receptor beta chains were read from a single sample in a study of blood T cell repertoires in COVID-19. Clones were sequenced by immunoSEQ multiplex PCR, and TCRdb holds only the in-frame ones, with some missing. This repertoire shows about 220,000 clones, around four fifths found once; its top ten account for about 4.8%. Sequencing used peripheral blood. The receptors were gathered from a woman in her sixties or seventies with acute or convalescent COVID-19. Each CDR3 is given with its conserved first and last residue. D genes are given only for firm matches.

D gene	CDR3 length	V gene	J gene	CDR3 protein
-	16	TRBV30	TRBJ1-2	CAWSASSHQGYGGYTF
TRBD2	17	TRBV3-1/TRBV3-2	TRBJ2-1	CASSQDTQRGPRGEQFF
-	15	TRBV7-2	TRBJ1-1	CASSLVGPGGAEAFF
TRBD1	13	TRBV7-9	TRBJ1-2	CASSHTGEEGYTF
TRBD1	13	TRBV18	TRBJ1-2	CASSGQGAEGYTF
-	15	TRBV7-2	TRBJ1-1	CASSIVGQQNTEAFF
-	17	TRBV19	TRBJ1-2	CASTPGGGAGWYYGYTF
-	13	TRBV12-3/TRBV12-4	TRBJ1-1	CASSTPGITEAFF
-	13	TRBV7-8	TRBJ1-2	CASSLEGLDGYTF
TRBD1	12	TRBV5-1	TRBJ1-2	CASSLQGYGYTF
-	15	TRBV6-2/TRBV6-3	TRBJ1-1	CASSYTLTGLAEAFF
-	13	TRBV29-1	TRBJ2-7	CSAANERPYEQYF
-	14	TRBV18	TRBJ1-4	CASSPQGASEKLFF
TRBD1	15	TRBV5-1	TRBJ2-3	CASSLGQGDWDTQYF
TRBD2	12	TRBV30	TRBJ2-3	CAWNPGGDTQYF
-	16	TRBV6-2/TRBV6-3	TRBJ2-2	CASSRLQTSSTGELFF
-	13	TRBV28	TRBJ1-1	CASTLGGWTEAFF
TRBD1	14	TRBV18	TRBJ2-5	CASSPRDRGETQYF
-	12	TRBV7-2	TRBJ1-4	CASSLELGSLFF
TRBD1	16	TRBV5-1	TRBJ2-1	CASSLATGWVDNEQFF
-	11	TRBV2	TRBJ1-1	CASRLTGEAFF
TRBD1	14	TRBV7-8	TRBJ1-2	CASTLSGTGAGYTF
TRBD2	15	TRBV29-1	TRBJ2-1	CSVETSGLAYNEQFF
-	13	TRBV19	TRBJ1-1	CASKGRVDTEAFF
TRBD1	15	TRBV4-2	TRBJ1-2	CASSQGSGQIVQQAF
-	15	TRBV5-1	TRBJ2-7	CASSLALEGRAEQYF
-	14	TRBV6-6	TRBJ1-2	CASSSSAGSYGYTF
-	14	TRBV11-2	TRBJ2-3	CASSLGSYGDTQYF
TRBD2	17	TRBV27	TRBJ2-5	CASSTGLAGGPQETQYF
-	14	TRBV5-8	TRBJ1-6	CASSLAWEDSPLHF
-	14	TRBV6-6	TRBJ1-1	CASRNRVLDTEAFF
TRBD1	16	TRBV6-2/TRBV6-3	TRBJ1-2	CASSYLPGQGANGYTF
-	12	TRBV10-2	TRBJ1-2	CASSSDRNGYTF
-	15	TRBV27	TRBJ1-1	CASSLRRTSNTEAFF
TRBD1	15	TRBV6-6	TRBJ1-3	CASTRTGVAGNTIYF
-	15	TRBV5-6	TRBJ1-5	CASSSPRGTNQPQHF
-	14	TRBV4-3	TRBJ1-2	CASSQEGRSYGYTF
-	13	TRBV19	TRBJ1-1	CASRRELNTEAFF
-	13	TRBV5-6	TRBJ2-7	CASSFYGAYEQYF
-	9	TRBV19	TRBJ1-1	CAILDSAFF
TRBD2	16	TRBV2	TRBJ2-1	CASSDSGWGLGNEQFF
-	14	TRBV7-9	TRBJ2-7	CASSLGGHSYEQYF
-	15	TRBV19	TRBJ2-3	CATSPWRTSTDTQYF
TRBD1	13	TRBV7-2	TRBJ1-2	CASRPGQGYGYTF
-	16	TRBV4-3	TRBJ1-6	CASSQGGPGEYSPLHF
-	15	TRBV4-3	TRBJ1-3	CASSHADISGNTIYF
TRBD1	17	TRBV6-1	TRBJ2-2	CASSGLPGQGDTGELFF
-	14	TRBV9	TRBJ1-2	CASSLGPMEGGYTF
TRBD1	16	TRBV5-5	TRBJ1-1	CASSLVSGDSFTEAFF
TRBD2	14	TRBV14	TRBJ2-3	CASRPSGGTDTQYF